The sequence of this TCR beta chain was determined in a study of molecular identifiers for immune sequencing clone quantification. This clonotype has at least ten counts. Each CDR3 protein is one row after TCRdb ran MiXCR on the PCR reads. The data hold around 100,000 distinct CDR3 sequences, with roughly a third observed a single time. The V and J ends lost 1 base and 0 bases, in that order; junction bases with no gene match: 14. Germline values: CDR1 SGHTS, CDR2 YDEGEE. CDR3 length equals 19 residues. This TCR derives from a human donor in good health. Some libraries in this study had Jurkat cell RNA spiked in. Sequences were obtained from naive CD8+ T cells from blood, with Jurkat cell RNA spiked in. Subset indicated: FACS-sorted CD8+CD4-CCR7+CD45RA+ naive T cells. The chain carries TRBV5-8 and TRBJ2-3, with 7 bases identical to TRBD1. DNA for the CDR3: TGTGCCAGCAGCTTGCGGATACTTTCGACAGGGCCTAGCACAGATACGCAGTATTTT. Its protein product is CASSLRILSTGPSTDTQYF. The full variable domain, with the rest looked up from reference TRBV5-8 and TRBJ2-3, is EAGVTQSPTHLIKTRGQQATLRCSPISGHTSVYWYQQALGLGLQFLLWYDEGEERNRGNFPPRFSGRQFPNYSSELNVNALELEDSALYLCASSLRILSTGPSTDTQYFGPGTRLTVL.